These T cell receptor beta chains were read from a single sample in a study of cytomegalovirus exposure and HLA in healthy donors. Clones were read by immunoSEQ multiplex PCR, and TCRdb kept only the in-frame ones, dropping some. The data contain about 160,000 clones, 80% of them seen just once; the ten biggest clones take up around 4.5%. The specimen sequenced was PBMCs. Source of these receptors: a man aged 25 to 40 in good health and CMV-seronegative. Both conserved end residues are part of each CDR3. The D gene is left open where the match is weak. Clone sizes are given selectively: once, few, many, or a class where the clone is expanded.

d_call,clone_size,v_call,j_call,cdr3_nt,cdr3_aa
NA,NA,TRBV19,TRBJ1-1,TGTGCCAGTAGTATACGCACGGGGAATACTGAAGCTTTCTTT,CASSIRTGNTEAFF
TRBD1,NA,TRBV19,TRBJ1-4,TGTGCCAGTAGTATGGGACAGATTAATGAAAAACTGTTTTTT,CASSMGQINEKLFF
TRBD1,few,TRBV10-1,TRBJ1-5,TGCGCCAGCGGCCGGACACAGGGGATCAGCAATCAGCCCCAGCATTTT,CASGRTQGISNQPQHF
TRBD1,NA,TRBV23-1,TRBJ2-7,TGCGCCAGCAGTCAATCGTCGGGACAGGGGAAAAACGAGCAGTACTTC,CASSQSSGQGKNEQYF
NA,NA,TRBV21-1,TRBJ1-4,TGTGCCAGCAGCAAAGGGACAGGGAGTGAAAAACTGTTTTTT,CASSKGTGSEKLFF
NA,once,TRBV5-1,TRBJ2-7,TGCGCCAGCAGCTTGGACGTGAGTCAGCAGTACTTC,CASSLDVSQQYF
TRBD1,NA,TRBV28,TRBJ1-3,TGTGCCAGCTCAAAGACAGGGGTAGTTGAAGAAAACACCATATATTTT,CASSKTGVVEENTIYF
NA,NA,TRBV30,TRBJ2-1,TGTGCCTGGGGGGGACTGGCCTCCTACAATGAGCAGTTCTTC,CAWGGLASYNEQFF
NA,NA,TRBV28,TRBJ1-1,TGTGCCAGCACCCCGGAGAGTCCGAACACTGAAGCTTTCTTT,CASTPESPNTEAFF
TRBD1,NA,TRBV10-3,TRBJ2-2,TGTGCCAGTGCGACAGGGAGAGGGGTGACCGGGGAGCTGTTTTTT,CASATGRGVTGELFF
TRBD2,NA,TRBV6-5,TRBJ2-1,TGTGCCAGCAGTACGACTAGCGTCAATGAGCAGTTCTTC,CASSTTSVNEQFF
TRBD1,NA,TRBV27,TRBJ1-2,TGTGCCGCAGCGGACAGGGGGTTGAATGGCTACACCTTC,CAAADRGLNGYTF
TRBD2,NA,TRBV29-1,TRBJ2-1,TGCAGCGTCGGGGGGACTAGCGGGCCTAAGGTCTACAATGAGCAGTTCTTC,CSVGGTSGPKVYNEQFF
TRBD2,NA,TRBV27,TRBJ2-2,TGTGCCAGCAGCCAGGTTTTGCGGGGGGGAACCGGGGAGCTGTTTTTT,CASSQVLRGGTGELFF
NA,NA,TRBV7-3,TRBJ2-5,TGTGCCAGCAGCTTACTCGAAGAGACCCAGTACTTC,CASSLLEETQYF
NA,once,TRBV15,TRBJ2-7,TGTGCCACCAGCAGAGATCGGCTAGGGGACGAGCAGTACTTC,CATSRDRLGDEQYF
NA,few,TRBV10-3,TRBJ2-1,TGTGCCATCAGTGAGTCGATAGGAAGCACCAGGGGTTACAATGAGCAGTTCTTC,CAISESIGSTRGYNEQFF
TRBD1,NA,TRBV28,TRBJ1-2,TGTGCCAGCAATAAGGACAGGGGAACCACCTATGGCTACACCTTC,CASNKDRGTTYGYTF
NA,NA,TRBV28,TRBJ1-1,TGTGCCAGCAGGGCTCTTGAGGGCAGGGGGAACACTGAAGCTTTCTTT,CASRALEGRGNTEAFF
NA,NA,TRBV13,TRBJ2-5,TGTGCCAGCAGCTTAGGGGAAGAGGGAGAGACCCAGTACTTC,CASSLGEEGETQYF
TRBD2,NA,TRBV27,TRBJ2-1,TGTGCCAGCACGGGACTAGCTAGCCGGAATGAGCAGTTCTTC,CASTGLASRNEQFF
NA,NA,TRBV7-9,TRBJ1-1,TGTTCCAGCAGCTATTCCCAGGGAAGGGCTTTCTTT,CSSSYSQGRAFF
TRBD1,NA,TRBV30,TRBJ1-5,TGTGCCTGGAGCTTAGGGACAGGGGATCAGCCCCAGCATTTT,CAWSLGTGDQPQHF
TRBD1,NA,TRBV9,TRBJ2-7,TGTGCCAGCAGACGACAGGGGTCAGAAACCTACGAGCAGTACTTC,CASRRQGSETYEQYF
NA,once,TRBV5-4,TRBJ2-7,TGTGCCAGCAGCCGAGACACGTACGAGCAGTACTTC,CASSRDTYEQYF
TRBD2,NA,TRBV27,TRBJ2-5,TGTGCCAGCAGTTCGACTAGCGGGACATCTCGTCGAAGAGAGACCCAGTACTTC,CASSSTSGTSRRRETQYF
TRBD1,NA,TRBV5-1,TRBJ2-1,TGCGCCAGCAGCACCTCCGGGACAGGGTCGAATGAGCAGTTCTTC,CASSTSGTGSNEQFF
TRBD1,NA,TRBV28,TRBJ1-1,TGTGCCAGCAGTTTATTCCACAGGGGCAGCACTGAAGCTTTCTTT,CASSLFHRGSTEAFF
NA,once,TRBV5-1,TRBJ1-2,TGCGCCAGCAGCCCGGACACGATCTATGGCTACACCTTC,CASSPDTIYGYTF
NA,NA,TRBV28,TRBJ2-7,TGTGCCAGCAGTTTACGGTCTAGCGTCTGGGGTAACGAGCAGTACTTC,CASSLRSSVWGNEQYF
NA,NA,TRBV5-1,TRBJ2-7,TGCGCCAGCAGCTTGTCGGGATACTACGAGCAGTACTTC,CASSLSGYYEQYF
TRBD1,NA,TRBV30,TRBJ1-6,TGTGCCTGGACCCGGGACAGGGCTAATTCACCCCTCCACTTT,CAWTRDRANSPLHF
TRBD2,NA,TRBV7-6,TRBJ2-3,TGTGCCAGCAGCTTACTAGCGGGAGATACAGATACGCAGTATTTT,CASSLLAGDTDTQYF
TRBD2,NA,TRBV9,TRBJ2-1,TGTGCCAGCAGCGTTGTAGGAACTCAGACTAGCGGGACCTACAATGAGCAGTTCTTC,CASSVVGTQTSGTYNEQFF
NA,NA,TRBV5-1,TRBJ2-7,TGCGCCAGCCAAGTCAACAGGGACCTCGGCGACGAGCAGTACTTC,CASQVNRDLGDEQYF
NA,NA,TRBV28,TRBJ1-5,TGTGCCAGCAGGAGGGAGAGGACCAATCAGCCCCAGCATTTT,CASRRERTNQPQHF
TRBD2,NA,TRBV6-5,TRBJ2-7,TGTGCCAGCAGTTTCACTAGCGGGTCCTCCTACGAGCAGTACTTC,CASSFTSGSSYEQYF
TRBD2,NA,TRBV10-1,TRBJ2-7,TGCGCCAGCAGGGGGCGGGCCCCACTAGCGCACAGCTCCTACGAGCAGTACTTC,CASRGRAPLAHSSYEQYF
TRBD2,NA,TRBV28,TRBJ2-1,TGTGCCAGCAGTTTAGCGGGGGATCATACCTCCTACAATGAGCAGTTCTTC,CASSLAGDHTSYNEQFF
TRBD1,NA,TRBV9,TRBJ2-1,TGTGCCAGCAGCGCCAGGGGGCAGGATGAGCAGTTCTTC,CASSARGQDEQFF
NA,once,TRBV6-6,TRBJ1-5,TGTGCCAGCAGCCCACAAAGCAATCAGCCCCAGCATTTT,CASSPQSNQPQHF
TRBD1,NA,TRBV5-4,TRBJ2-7,TGTGCCAGCAGCGGGGGACAGAGATCCAGGTACGAGCAGTACTTC,CASSGGQRSRYEQYF
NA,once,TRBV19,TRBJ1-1,TGTGCCAGTAGTACGGGAAGGTCAGCGTGGGCTTTCTTT,CASSTGRSAWAFF
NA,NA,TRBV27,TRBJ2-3,TGTGCCAGCAGTTTTGGCGGGGGCAGAGATACGCAGTATTTT,CASSFGGGRDTQYF
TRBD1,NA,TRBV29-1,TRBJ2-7,TGCAGCGTTGGGACAGGGGAGGTCTACGAGCAGTACTTC,CSVGTGEVYEQYF
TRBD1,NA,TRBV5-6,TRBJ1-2,TGTGCCAGCAGCTTGCAGGGCAGGGGGGATTGGGGCTACACCTTC,CASSLQGRGDWGYTF
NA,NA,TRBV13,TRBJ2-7,TGTGCCAGCAGCTCCGACACCTACGAGCAGTACTTC,CASSSDTYEQYF
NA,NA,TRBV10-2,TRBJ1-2,TGCGCCAGCAGCAAGGAGGGAAGCTATGGCTACACCTTC,CASSKEGSYGYTF
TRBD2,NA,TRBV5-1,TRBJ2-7,TGCGCCAGCAGCGGCGGGGGAGCGATCTACGAGCAGTACTTC,CASSGGGAIYEQYF
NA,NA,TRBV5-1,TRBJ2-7,TGCGCCAGCAGCCTCCGACAGAGCTACGAGCAGTACTTC,CASSLRQSYEQYF
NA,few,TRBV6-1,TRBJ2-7,TGTGCCAGCAGTGAAGGGGGGGACGCCTACGAGCAGTACTTC,CASSEGGDAYEQYF